The 21 T cell receptor beta chains below come from one sample, sequenced in a study of beta chain features in type 1 diabetes (dated by TCRdb to about 2018). Library preparation employed the immunoSEQ multiplex PCR assay. The High Capacity cDNA Reverse Transcription Kit was used to reverse transcribe all of the isolated RNA, meaning that expressed TCRB transcripts were what got sequenced. Drawn from immuneACCESS, this table holds only the in-frame rearrangements with V and J called that TCRdb kept. Clones are partly lost; checked studies trace under half to an unresolved V gene and leave the rest unexplained. The sample has hundreds of thousands of clones on record, about 17% of them singletons. The biggest ten clones account for 0.02% to 0.03% of the sample. Sample: naive CD4+ T cells from blood. This specimen's cell subset or site label, per the study, means: true naive CD4+ T cells. These receptor sequences come from a young woman in good health.

V and J are TRBV21-1 and TRBJ2-5; TRBD1 is the table's D call, not checked against the DNA. TRBV21-1 represents a pseudogene. The CDR3 contains 18 residues. For the CDR3, the DNA is TGTGCCAGCAGCAAAGCGCCCGGGACAGGGCGTCGGAAAGAGACCCAGTACTTC. Translated, it gives CASSKAPGTGRRKETQYF.

The chain joins TRBV7-9 to TRBJ1-1; D is undetermined. The CDR3 contains 16 residues. Between the trimmed V and J ends, which lost 7 bases and 1 base, there was a span of 19 bases. Germline V CDR1 and CDR2: SEHNR, FQNEAQ (reference sequence). CDR3 coding DNA: TGTGCCAGCAAGGGCGGCTTAGGCACCTCGAACACTGAAGCTTTCTTT. Its translation: CASKGGLGTSNTEAFF.

Only a few counts were recorded for this clone. This chain connects TRBV6-5 to TRBJ2-1; TRBD2 aligns across 8 bases. Germline V gene data show CDR1 as MNHEY and CDR2 as SVGAGI. The CDR3 contains 15 residues. V shed 8 bases, J shed 4 bases, and the junction held 10 bases outside the gene matches. As DNA, the CDR3 is TGTGCCAGCGAAGGTCGGGGGGGAGGATACAATGAGCAGTTCTTC. Amino acids: CASEGRGGGYNEQFF.

The rearrangement joins TRBV5-4 to TRBJ2-1; 12 bases align to TRBD2. The germline CDR1 and CDR2 sequences are SGHNT and YYREEE (reference sequence). The CDR3 covers 15 residues. V lost 0 bases, J lost 10 bases, and 5 bases stayed unmatched. CDR3 coding DNA: TGTGCCAGCAGCTTGGGGACTAGCGGGACCAGGGAGCAGTTCTTC. This translates into CASSLGTSGTREQFF.

The chain links TRBV11-2 to TRBJ2-3; 8 nucleotides match TRBD2. Germline V gives CDR1 SGHAT, CDR2 FQNNGV. V was clipped by 3 bases and J by 5 bases; unmatched bases: 7. This CDR3 comprises 15 residues. The CDR3 DNA is TGTGCCAGCAGCTTCCAAGCGGGAGCGGAAGATACGCAGTATTTT. Its protein product is CASSFQAGAEDTQYF.

V and J are TRBV6-5 and TRBJ2-7; D unclear. Trimming took 0 bases from V and 4 from J, leaving 13 bases between them. The V gene's germline CDR1 is MNHEY and CDR2 SVGAGI. There are 15 residues in the CDR3. CDR3 amino acids: CASSYSSGFSYEQYF. The CDR3, as DNA: TGTGCCAGCAGTTACTCGTCAGGATTTTCATACGAGCAGTACTTC.

The rearrangement links TRBV7-8 to TRBJ1-1, with TRBD1 identical over 8 bases. The CDR3 is 15 amino acids. Germline values: CDR1 SGHVS, CDR2 FQNEAQ. V shed 7 bases and J 3 bases; nucleotides not matched to a gene: 10. CDR3: CASTRGQGWDTEAFF. Written as DNA, the CDR3 is TGTGCCAGCACCCGTGGACAGGGATGGGACACTGAAGCTTTCTTT. Based on the CDR3 plus reference TRBV7-8 and TRBJ1-1, the full variable domain is GAGVSQSPRYKVAKRGQDVALRCDPISGHVSLFWYQQALGQGPEFLTYFQNEAQLDKSGLPSDRFFAERPEGSVSTLKIQRTQQEDSAVYLCASTRGQGWDTEAFFGQGTRLTVV.

V gene TRBV7-2 combines with J gene TRBJ2-1; D is undetermined. Trimming left V 2 bases short and J 3 bases short, with 5 bases between. Germline loops: CDR1 SGHTA, CDR2 FQGNSA. The CDR3 has 13 amino acids. The DNA for the CDR3 is TGTGCCAGCAGCTTACTACGCTACAATGAGCAGTTCTTC. Translation gives CASSLLRYNEQFF.

This clone turned up a few times. V usage is TRBV27 and J usage is TRBJ2-3; D is unresolved. CDR1 and CDR2 from the germline V gene are MNHEY and SMNVEV (reference sequence). Between the trimmed V and J ends, which lost 2 bases and 2 bases, there was a span of 11 bases. The CDR3 covers 15 residues. CDR3 amino acids: CASSLRFPTTDTQYF. In DNA form, the CDR3 reads TGTGCCAGCAGTTTACGTTTCCCGACCACAGATACGCAGTATTTT.

This clone was detected only a few times. Other DNA sequences within the sample encode an identical CDR3. The rearrangement links TRBV18 to TRBJ1-5; D not resolved. The CDR3 is 13 amino acids. Per the germline V gene, CDR1 is KGHSH and CDR2 is LQKENI. Trimming shortened V by 2 bases and J by 7 bases, and 9 bases separated the two germline ends. The CDR3 sequence: CASSPGVDQPQHF. CDR3 sequence (DNA): TGTGCCAGCTCACCAGGGGTGGACCAGCCCCAGCATTTT.

In its sample, this clone was seen a few times. DNA for the CDR3: TGTGCCAGCGGCCTAAGAGGAGGCATTCGGGGTGAGCAGTTCTTC. Its protein product is CASGLRGGIRGEQFF. The chain joins TRBV7-8 to TRBJ2-1, with D tentatively TRBD2 (5 bases). This CDR3 has 15 amino acids. Germline V CDR1 and CDR2: SGHVS, FQNEAQ. Trimming took off 8 bases at V and 9 bases at J, with 23 bases between the two ends.

This clone was counted a few times. This chain uses TRBV4-3 with TRBJ2-1, with TRBD2 matching 9 bases. Losses at the gene ends were 1 base for V and 8 bases for J; bases not matched to a gene: 6. Germline V gene sequence: CDR1 LGHNA, CDR2 YSLEER. The CDR3 runs 15 residues. CDR3 DNA sequence: TGCGCCAGCAGCCAAGGGAGGACTAGCGCGTATGAGCAGTTCTTC. This encodes CASSQGRTSAYEQFF.

The sample holds a few counts of this clone. The chain carries TRBV4-3 and TRBJ2-1; D is perhaps TRBD1 (6 bases). The CDR3 runs 17 residues. In germline, CDR1 is LGHNA, CDR2 YSLEER. Trimming removed 2 bases from V and 2 bases from J, with 16 bases in between. The CDR3 nucleotides are TGCGCCAGCAGCCAATTATGGGGGCGTCTCACCTACAATGAGCAGTTCTTC. Translation: CASSQLWGRLTYNEQFF.

In the case of this clone: A read error may produce the germline difference seen at one junction end. This chain links TRBV7-7 with TRBJ2-1, with D perhaps given as TRBD1 or TRBD2 (5 bases each). Germline V CDR1 and CDR2: SSHAT, FNYEAQ (reference sequence). The CDR3 consists of 13 residues. The CDR3 spells CASSLALGAEQFF. Here the CDR3 DNA reads TGTGCTAGCAGCTTAGCGCTAGGGGCTGAGCAGTTCTTC.

This clone was recorded a few times. The gene calls are TRBV11-2 and TRBJ2-4; tentatively, D is TRBD1 (6 bases). The germline gives CDR1 SGHAT, CDR2 FQNNGV. The V end lost 0 bases, the J end lost 0 bases, and 18 bases lay between the germline ends. The CDR3 sequence is 19 residues long. In DNA, the CDR3 is TGTGCCAGCAGCTTAGATAGGGGGATCCGGGATCTAGCCAAAAACATTCAGTACTTC. It is translated as CASSLDRGIRDLAKNIQYF.

Comments on this clone: The sample holds other DNA sequences that translate to the same CDR3. The chain joins TRBV7-2 to TRBJ2-1, with TRBD2 matching 9 bases. The CDR3 runs to 15 residues. Unmatched junction bases numbered 2, after V lost 1 base and J lost 4 bases. Germline CDR1 reads SGHTA; CDR2 reads FQGNSA. For the CDR3, the DNA is TGTGCCAGCAGCTTAGTGGCGGGGGGGTACAATGAGCAGTTCTTC. Translating gives CASSLVAGGYNEQFF.

This chain joins TRBV15 and TRBJ1-5, with D hard to call. The CDR3 contains 15 residues. Germline loops: CDR1 LNHNV, CDR2 YYDKDF (reference sequence). Trimming removed 1 base from V and 2 bases from J, with 9 bases in between. The CDR3 DNA is TGTGCCACCAGCAGAGTCATTGGGGGCAATCAGCCCCAGCATTTT. Translating it yields CATSRVIGGNQPQHF. The full variable domain, completed using reference TRBV15 and TRBJ1-5, is DAMVIQNPRYQVTQFGKPVTLSCSQTLNHNVMYWYQQKSSQAPKLLFHYYDKDFNNEADTPDNFQSRRPNTSFCFLDIRSPGLGDTAMYLCATSRVIGGNQPQHFGDGTRLSIL.

This rearrangement joins TRBV15 to TRBJ2-7; D not certain. V was clipped by 6 bases and J by 7 bases, with 16 bases between them. Germline CDR1 reads LNHNV; CDR2 reads YYDKDF (reference sequence). This CDR3 spans 13 amino acids. The CDR3 bases are TGTGCCACCAGATTGGGTGGACGGTGGGAGCAGTACTTC. Translation gives CATRLGGRWEQYF.

This clone was seen a handful of times. The rearrangement uses TRBV7-2 and TRBJ1-1; D call uncertain. This CDR3 region has 13 residues. Germline CDR1 is SGHTA and CDR2 is FQGNSA. V lost 0 bases and J lost 0, with 2 bases in between. The CDR3: CASSLALNTEAFF. As DNA, the CDR3 is TGTGCCAGCAGCTTAGCGCTGAACACTGAAGCTTTCTTT. Full variable domain (missing parts from reference TRBV7-2 and TRBJ1-1): GAGVSQSPSNKVTEKGKDVELRCDPISGHTALYWYRQSLGQGLEFLIYFQGNSAPDKSGLPSDRFSAERTGGSVSTLTIQRTQQEDSAVYLCASSLALNTEAFFGQGTRLTVV.

The V and J genes are TRBV6-6 and TRBJ1-5, with D perhaps TRBD1 (5 bases). Germline values: CDR1 MNHNY, CDR2 SVGAGI (reference sequence). Trimming cost V 0 bases and J 6 bases, with 9 bases left between them. This CDR3 region has 14 residues. CDR3: CASSYSLGGQPQHF. The CDR3 coding sequence is TGTGCCAGCAGTTACTCCCTGGGGGGTCAGCCCCAGCATTTT.

CDR3 residues: CARKTRLADEQYF. The CDR3 nucleotides read TGTGCCAGAAAAACCCGGCTAGCGGACGAGCAGTACTTC. The chain combines TRBV19 with TRBJ2-7; 7 bases match TRBD2. The germline V gene has CDR1 LNHDA and CDR2 SQIVND (reference sequence). The CDR3 contains 13 residues. With 9 bases clipped from V and 5 bases from J, the junction kept 10 bases outside the gene matches.